These 28 T cell receptor beta chains came from one sample sequenced in a study of cytomegalovirus exposure and HLA in healthy donors. PCR primers comprised 60 Vbeta and 13 Jbeta primers. The method was immunoSEQ multiplex PCR; TCRdb's version includes in-frame clones alone and lacks a portion of them. This sample carries around 150,000 clones, about 81% of them seen once, and the ten largest clones take under 3%. The sample consisted of PBMCs. The source is a woman in her forties or fifties in good health and CMV-seropositive.

This chain connects TRBV9 to TRBJ1-2; 9 bases agree with TRBD1. Unmatched junction bases numbered 6, after V lost 4 bases and J lost 2 bases. Germline V gene lookup returns CDR1 SGDLS and CDR2 YYNGEE. The CDR3 runs to 15 residues. CDR3 nucleotides: TGTGCCAGCAGCCCGGGGGACAGGGACAACTATGGCTACACCTTC. It is translated as CASSPGDRDNYGYTF.

The V and J genes are TRBV19 and TRBJ2-1; 8 bases align to TRBD2. V lost 6 bases to trimming and J lost 5 bases; unmatched junction nucleotides: 9. Germline-derived CDR1 and CDR2 are LNHDA and SQIVND (reference sequence). The CDR3 loop spans 15 amino acids. The CDR3 loop is CASSVRAGGDNEQFF. CDR3 bases: TGTGCCAGTAGCGTCAGGGCGGGGGGAGACAATGAGCAGTTCTTC.

The V and J genes are TRBV6-5 and TRBJ1-1; 8 positions match TRBD1. Per the germline V gene, CDR1 is MNHEY and CDR2 is SVGAGI. This CDR3 is built from 14 residues. J lost 4 bases, V lost 6 bases, and 7 bases had no gene match. This chain's CDR3 is CASRFDRGGTEAFF. CDR3 nucleotide sequence: TGTGCCAGCAGATTCGACAGGGGTGGCACTGAAGCTTTCTTT.

The chain uses TRBV19 and TRBJ1-1; D ambiguous. There are 15 residues in the CDR3. Germline CDR1 LNHDA, CDR2 SQIVND (reference sequence). V dropped 3 bases and J dropped 1 base, with 12 bases sitting between them. The CDR3 coding sequence is TGTGCCAGTAGTATCGGAGCCGCTAGGAACACTGAAGCTTTCTTT. Translating it yields CASSIGAARNTEAFF. Full variable domain (missing parts from reference TRBV19 and TRBJ1-1): DGGITQSPKYLFRKEGQNVTLSCEQNLNHDAMYWYRQDPGQGLRLIYYSQIVNDFQKGDIAEGYSVSREKKESFPLTVTSAQKNPTAFYLCASSIGAARNTEAFFGQGTRLTVV.

This chain links TRBV5-1 with TRBJ2-7; 9 bases line up with TRBD1. This CDR3 is 15 amino acids long. V lost 4 bases to trimming and J lost 6 bases; unmatched junction nucleotides: 11. The germline gives CDR1 SGHRS, CDR2 YFSETQ. CDR3 nucleotide sequence: TGCGCCAGCAGCACCGGTCCGGGACAGGGTAGCGAGCAGTACTTC. This sequence encodes CASSTGPGQGSEQYF.

V usage is TRBV11-2 and J usage is TRBJ2-7; TRBD1 aligns across 10 bases. Germline CDR1 SGHAT, CDR2 FQNNGV. V shed 2 bases, J shed 0 bases, and the junction held 4 bases outside the gene matches. The CDR3 has 16 residues. DNA of the CDR3: TGTGCCAGCAGCTTAACCCGGACAGGGGGCTCCTACGAGCAGTACTTC. It encodes CASSLTRTGGSYEQYF. Combining the CDR3 with reference TRBV11-2 and TRBJ2-7 gives the whole variable domain EAGVAQSPRYKIIEKRQSVAFWCNPISGHATLYWYQQILGQGPKLLIQFQNNGVVDDSQLPKDRFSAERLKGVDSTLKIQPAKLEDSAVYLCASSLTRTGGSYEQYFGPGTRLTVT.

This sequence joins TRBV7-3 and TRBJ2-2; 14 positions agree with TRBD2. Germline V CDR1 and CDR2: SGHTA, FQGTGA. J gave up 5 bases and V 5 bases, and 7 bases lay outside the gene matches. CDR3 size: 17 residues. This CDR3 is CASSRLAGGPGTGELFF. The CDR3 region has the DNA TGTGCCAGCAGCCGACTAGCGGGGGGGCCGGGGACCGGGGAGCTGTTTTTT.

The rearrangement joins TRBV4-1 to TRBJ1-1, with TRBD1 identical over 7 bases. V lost 4 bases, J lost 1 base, and 3 bases stayed unmatched. This CDR3 has 14 residues. Germline V CDR1 and CDR2: MGHRA, YSYEKL. The CDR3 sequence is CASSPGQTNTEAFF. CDR3 DNA sequence: TGCGCCAGCAGCCCGGGACAGACGAACACTGAAGCTTTCTTT.

The rearrangement uses TRBV5-4 and TRBJ2-2; D is unclear. In germline, CDR1 is SGHNT, CDR2 YYREEE (reference sequence). The CDR3 contains 14 residues. Trimming cost V 2 bases and J 4 bases, with 9 bases left between them. The CDR3 protein is CASSFAESTGELFF. In DNA form, the CDR3 reads TGTGCCAGCAGCTTCGCAGAAAGCACCGGGGAGCTGTTTTTT.

This clone was counted once. The rearrangement uses TRBV2 and TRBJ1-4, with D perhaps matching TRBD1 (5 bases). CDR1 is SNHLY and CDR2 is FYNNEI in the germline V gene. The CDR3 has 14 residues. V lost 2 bases and J lost 8, with 12 bases in between. The CDR3 DNA reads as TGTGCCAGCAGTGAACGAGGGGAGGCAGAAAAACTGTTTTTT. This codes for CASSERGEAEKLFF.

This sequence joins TRBV27 and TRBJ2-7; 9 bases line up with TRBD1. With V trimmed by 6 bases and J by 7 bases, 7 bases remained unmatched. There are 13 residues in the CDR3. Looked up from germline, CDR1 is MNHEY and CDR2 is SMNVEV (reference sequence). CDR3 residues: CASRQQGAREQYF. As DNA, the CDR3 is TGTGCCAGCAGACAACAGGGGGCGCGTGAGCAGTACTTC.

This clone was recorded a few times. This chain links TRBV29-1 with TRBJ2-5; 10 nucleotides align to TRBD1. The CDR3 runs 15 residues. Trimming at V came to 6 bases and at J to 4 bases, leaving 11 bases not matched to a gene. Per the germline V gene, CDR1 is SQVTM and CDR2 is ANQGSEA. The CDR3 nucleotides are TGCAGCGTCAGAACCGGGACAGGGGCCGGAGAGACCCAGTACTTC. This encodes CSVRTGTGAGETQYF. The full variable domain, with the rest looked up from reference TRBV29-1 and TRBJ2-5, is SAVISQKPSRDICQRGTSLTIQCQVDSQVTMMFWYRQQPGQSLTLIATANQGSEATYESGFVIDKFPISRPNLTFSTLTVSNMSPEDSSIYLCSVRTGTGAGETQYFGPGTRLLVL.

There are a few counts of this clone. The rearrangement uses TRBV18 and TRBJ1-1; 8 nucleotides align to TRBD1. Germline V gene lookup returns CDR1 KGHSH and CDR2 LQKENI. The junction had 1 base not matched to a gene; V was cut back by 4 bases and J by 0 bases. This CDR3 is 14 amino acids long. The CDR3 loop is CASSLTGVNTEAFF. In nucleotides, the CDR3 is TGTGCCAGCTCACTGACAGGGGTGAACACTGAAGCTTTCTTT.

The V call is TRBV5-5, the J call TRBJ2-7, with 10 bases lining up with TRBD1. Germline CDR1 SGHKS, CDR2 YYEKEE (reference sequence). The trim removed 5 bases at V and 1 base at J, leaving 9 bases unmatched. The CDR3 is made up of 16 amino acids. DNA for the CDR3: TGTGCCAGCAGACGAGAGGGACAGGGGCGTTCCTACGAGCAGTACTTC. It encodes CASRREGQGRSYEQYF.

The table lists this clone with a few counts. J is TRBJ2-2 and V is TRBV2; 11 bases match TRBD1. Germline values: CDR1 SNHLY, CDR2 FYNNEI. This CDR3 has 14 residues. Trimming removed 6 bases from V and 5 bases from J; junction bases left unmatched: 2. CDR3 residues: CASSRDRGTGELFF. In DNA, the CDR3 is TGTGCCAGCAGCCGGGACAGGGGGACCGGGGAGCTGTTTTTT.

The J gene is TRBJ1-1, the V gene TRBV6-1; TRBD1 matches at 8 bases. The CDR3 loop spans 13 amino acids. The V gene's germline CDR1 is MNHNS and CDR2 SASEGT. V shed 6 bases and J 3 bases; nucleotides not matched to a gene: 3. The CDR3 coding sequence is TGTGCCAGCAGAGACAGGGGATACACTGAAGCTTTCTTT. This encodes CASRDRGYTEAFF.

With respect to this clone: The same CDR3 arises from other DNA sequences in this sample as well. The chain employs TRBV2 and TRBJ1-1; TRBD1 is a possible D gene (6 bases). V was clipped by 10 bases and J by 0 bases, with 9 bases between them. Germline-derived CDR1 and CDR2 are SNHLY and FYNNEI. The CDR3 sequence is 12 residues long. CDR3 sequence reads: CATTGMNTEAFF. The DNA of the CDR3 is TGTGCCACTACAGGGATGAACACTGAAGCTTTCTTT.

This clone showed up just once. J is TRBJ2-1 and V is TRBV7-3; TRBD2 matches at 12 bases. This CDR3 is 18 amino acids long. Per the germline V gene, CDR1 is SGHTA and CDR2 is FQGTGA. Losses at the gene ends were 1 base for V and 4 bases for J; bases not matched to a gene: 8. CDR3 residues: CASSLKVASGGAYNEQFF. The CDR3 DNA reads TGTGCCAGCAGCTTAAAAGTAGCTAGCGGGGGGGCGTACAATGAGCAGTTCTTC. The full variable domain, its missing parts supplied by reference TRBV7-3 and TRBJ2-1, is GAGVSQTPSNKVTEKGKYVELRCDPISGHTALYWYRQSLGQGPEFLIYFQGTGAADDSGLPNDRFFAVRPEGSVSTLKIQRTERGDSAVYLCASSLKVASGGAYNEQFFGPGTRLTVL.

The V and J genes are TRBV16 and TRBJ1-2; the D gene is possibly TRBD1 (5 bases). This CDR3 has 15 amino acids. Germline CDR1 reads KGHSY; CDR2 reads FQNENV. V lost 0 bases and J 7 bases, leaving 15 bases between the germline ends. In nucleotides, the CDR3 is TGTGCCAGCAGCCAATCCATTGGGCAGGGATGTGGCTACACCTTC. Amino acid sequence: CASSQSIGQGCGYTF.

This rearrangement joins TRBV29-1 to TRBJ1-1; a possible D gene is TRBD1 (5 bases). Trimming stripped 6 bases from V and 11 bases from J, with 16 bases between. Looked up from germline, CDR1 is SQVTM and CDR2 is ANQGSEA. The CDR3 spans 11 residues. This CDR3 reads CSVALEGRAFF. In nucleotides, the CDR3 is TGCAGCGTCGCCTTAGAGGGGAGGGCTTTCTTT.

This sequence joins TRBV10-3 and TRBJ1-2, with a tentative D call TRBD1 (5 bases). Germline V gene lookup returns CDR1 ENHRY and CDR2 SYGVKD. This CDR3 region has 15 residues. Trimming removed 1 base at V and 0 bases at J, with 9 bases between. CDR3 in amino acids: CAISEWGEANYGYTF. The CDR3 bases are TGTGCCATCAGTGAGTGGGGGGAAGCTAACTATGGCTACACCTTC.

This chain links TRBV6-5 with TRBJ1-1, with D maybe TRBD1 (5 bases). V was pared by 0 bases and J by 8 bases, with 10 bases between. The CDR3 extends over 13 amino acids. Per the germline V gene, CDR1 is MNHEY and CDR2 is SVGAGI. The CDR3 coding sequence is TGTGCCAGCAGTTACTCGCAGGGCTGGGAAGCTTTCTTT. Translating it yields CASSYSQGWEAFF.

This clone appeared once. In DNA form, the CDR3 reads TGTGCCAGCAGCGCCGGGGGTAGCGGGGTTGGAAACATTCAGTACTTC. This translates into CASSAGGSGVGNIQYF. The rearrangement links TRBV7-3 to TRBJ2-4, with 8 bases lining up with TRBD2. Germline assignment: CDR1 SGHTA and CDR2 FQGTGA. The J segment lost 6 bases and the V segment lost 5 bases, leaving 12 bases of the junction unmatched. This CDR3 contains 16 residues.

The chain joins TRBV12-5 to TRBJ2-3, with TRBD1 as a possible D gene (6 bases). The germline gives CDR1 LGHNT, CDR2 FRNRAP. The CDR3 contains 11 residues. V dropped 6 bases and J dropped 10 bases, with 11 bases sitting between them. CDR3 nucleotide sequence: TGTGCTAGTGGACAGGGTAGCCCGCAGTATTTT. It is translated as CASGQGSPQYF.

In its sample, this clone was seen once. The chain carries TRBV7-9 and TRBJ2-7, with 8 nucleotides matching TRBD1. From germline, CDR1 is SEHNR and CDR2 FQNEAQ (reference sequence). The CDR3 sequence is 16 residues long. The V gene end was trimmed by 5 bases and the J gene end by 0 bases; junction bases not matched to a gene: 9. CDR3 loop: CASSGATGVLSYEQYF. CDR3 bases: TGTGCCAGCAGCGGGGCGACAGGGGTCCTCTCCTACGAGCAGTACTTC.

This chain uses TRBV2 with TRBJ1-2; 8 bases are shared with TRBD1. Germline V gene sequence: CDR1 SNHLY, CDR2 FYNNEI. The CDR3 is made up of 15 amino acids. V gave up 2 bases and J gave up 7 bases; unmatched junction bases: 9. CDR3 in DNA: TGTGCCAGCAGTGAACTTCGGACAGGGAGGGCTGGCTACACCTTC. This translates into CASSELRTGRAGYTF.

The rearrangement uses TRBV6-1 and TRBJ2-5; TRBD2 matches at 10 bases. CDR3 length equals 15 residues. The trim removed 6 bases at V and 5 bases at J, leaving 9 bases unmatched. Germline assignment: CDR1 MNHNS and CDR2 SASEGT. In DNA, the CDR3 is TGTGCCAGCAGATACAGCGGGGGGGCGTCGGAGACCCAGTACTTC. Translation gives CASRYSGGASETQYF.

This chain joins TRBV5-5 and TRBJ2-7; D is possibly TRBD1 (8 bases). CDR1 SGHKS and CDR2 YYEKEE come from the germline V gene (reference sequence). The CDR3 runs 17 residues. The V gene lost 4 bases and the J gene lost 6 bases, with 26 bases spanning the gap. CDR3 DNA sequence: TGTGCCAGCAGCCTCGGGGGGCGACAGGGGCGATACGCCGAGCAGTACTTC. It specifies CASSLGGRQGRYAEQYF.